Listed here are 28 T cell receptor beta chains from one sample, sequenced in a study of CD8+ T cells in alopecia areata (dated by TCRdb to 2016 to 2019). Receptor amplification or capture employed the immunoSEQ multiplex PCR assay. For TCR sequencing, RNA was extracted from every sample and reverse transcribed into cDNA to serve as template. The clones in this table, taken by TCRdb from immuneACCESS, are in-frame only. Not every clone is retained; where verified, under half of the shortfall comes from an unresolved V gene, and the cause of the rest is unknown. For this sample the table gives 90,000 or so clones, of which 44% were detected only once. The ten largest clones represent roughly 18% of the sample. This specimen's time point label, per the study, means: less than 25 weeks on oral tofacitinib. The treatment or condition label here, explained by the study, means: oral pan-JAK inhibitor, 5-10 mg twice daily.

Specimen: CD8+ T cells sorted from blood, collected at week 24, from a patient treated with tofacitinib. These receptors all come from a human donor with alopecia areata.

The rearrangement links TRBV5-8 to TRBJ1-1; 7 nucleotides line up with TRBD1. The V segment lost 10 bases and the J segment 5 bases; nucleotides outside the gene matches: 14. CDR1 is SGHTS and CDR2 is YDEGEE in the germline V gene. The CDR3 is 14 amino acids. The CDR3 DNA reads as TGTGCCGCGAAAGCACCGGGACAGACAACTGAAGCTTTCTTT. Amino acid sequence: CAAKAPGQTTEAFF.

The chain has TRBV30 and TRBJ2-6; no clear D. CDR3 length: 16 amino acids. Per the germline V gene, CDR1 is GTSNPN and CDR2 is SVGIG (reference sequence). V lost 7 bases and J 0 bases, leaving 16 bases between the germline ends. The CDR3 sequence: CASTPLRVSGANVLTF. DNA of the CDR3: TGTGCCTCTACCCCCCTCAGAGTCTCTGGGGCCAACGTCCTGACTTTC.

This chain connects TRBV7-2 to TRBJ2-7, with 7 bases lining up with TRBD1. The germline V gene has CDR1 SGHTA and CDR2 FQGNSA. CDR3 size: 14 residues. J gave up 6 bases and V 5 bases, and 10 bases lay outside the gene matches. The DNA for the CDR3 is TGTGCCAGCAGCCGCCACGAAAGGACAGGCGAGCAGTACTTC. This encodes CASSRHERTGEQYF. Full variable domain (rest looked up from reference TRBV7-2 and TRBJ2-7): GAGVSQSPSNKVTEKGKDVELRCDPISGHTALYWYRQSLGQGLEFLIYFQGNSAPDKSGLPSDRFSAERTGGSVSTLTIQRTQQEDSAVYLCASSRHERTGEQYFGPGTRLTVT.

Note on this clone: The missing conserved phenylalanine or tryptophan at the end of this CDR3 makes a read error likely. It is unclear where the CDR3 begins or ends on the DNA, so no DNA is shown, and the CDR3 is as TCRdb lists it. The chain couples TRBV5-1 to TRBJ2-7; the D call TRBD2 from the table was never checked on the DNA. The CDR3 numbers 8 amino acids, ends counted. CDR1 and CDR2 (germline): SGHRS, YFSETQ. CDR3 residues: CASIKKLR.

V usage is TRBV11-2 and J usage is TRBJ2-5, with 7 bases aligning to TRBD1. CDR3 size: 15 residues. The germline V gene encodes CDR1 SGHAT and CDR2 FQNNGV. V trimming: 4 bases; J trimming: 4 bases; junction bases outside the gene matches: 9. The CDR3 protein is CASSSTGSMAETQYF. CDR3 in DNA: TGTGCCAGCAGCTCGACAGGGTCGATGGCAGAGACCCAGTACTTC. Full variable domain (missing parts from reference TRBV11-2 and TRBJ2-5): EAGVAQSPRYKIIEKRQSVAFWCNPISGHATLYWYQQILGQGPKLLIQFQNNGVVDDSQLPKDRFSAERLKGVDSTLKIQPAKLEDSAVYLCASSSTGSMAETQYFGPGTRLLVL.

This clone was found a few times. The chain uses TRBV29-1 and TRBJ2-7, with D unresolved. The V end lost 6 bases, the J end lost 0 bases, and 9 bases lay between the germline ends. Germline loops: CDR1 SQVTM, CDR2 ANQGSEA. The CDR3 is 12 residues long. The CDR3 loop is CSVSENSYEQYF. The CDR3 coding sequence is TGCAGCGTCTCAGAGAACTCCTACGAGCAGTACTTC.

This clone came up a few times. The sample holds other DNA sequences that translate to the same CDR3. The rearrangement uses TRBV27 and TRBJ1-5; D is perhaps TRBD1 (6 bases). Germline CDR1 is MNHEY and CDR2 is SMNVEV (reference sequence). The CDR3 loop spans 14 amino acids. Trimming pared 2 bases from V and 2 bases from J, leaving 7 bases between. CDR3 amino acids: CASSLRGGNQPQHF. The DNA of the CDR3 is TGTGCCAGCAGTTTAAGGGGGGGCAATCAGCCCCAGCATTTT.

CDR3 loop: CASSRTGATQETQYF. In nucleotides, the CDR3 is TGTGCCAGCAGCAGGACGGGGGCTACCCAAGAGACCCAGTACTTC. This chain links TRBV6-5 with TRBJ2-5, with D perhaps TRBD1 or TRBD2 (6 bases each). The CDR3 spans 15 residues. V gave up 6 bases and J gave up 1 base, with 15 bases separating them. Germline V CDR1 and CDR2: MNHEY, SVGAGI.

The gene calls are TRBV6-4 and TRBJ2-2, with D uncertain. CDR3 length: 13 amino acids. Germline V lookup: CDR1 MRHNA, CDR2 SNTAGT. V lost 0 bases and J lost 7, with 6 bases in between. CDR3 residues: CASSDSSFGELFF. As DNA, the CDR3 is TGTGCCAGCAGTGACTCCAGTTTCGGGGAGCTGTTTTTT.

This clone occurred a few times. The rearrangement uses TRBV28 and TRBJ2-2; D might be TRBD2 (6 bases). Per the germline V gene, CDR1 is MDHEN and CDR2 is SYDVKM. The ends were cut back, 2 bases at V and 1 base at J, with 8 bases in the middle. This CDR3 has 15 amino acids. The CDR3 protein is CASSLGEVNTGELFF. The CDR3 DNA is TGTGCCAGCAGTTTAGGGGAGGTGAACACCGGGGAGCTGTTTTTT.

V usage is TRBV4-1 and J usage is TRBJ1-1; D remains unclear. The CDR3 extends over 13 amino acids. CDR1 MGHRA and CDR2 YSYEKL come from the germline V gene. V was cut by 4 bases and J by 1 base, with 7 bases left in between. CDR3 nucleotides: TGCGCCAGCAGCCTTAGACAGAACACTGAAGCTTTCTTT. Translated, it gives CASSLRQNTEAFF.

The rearrangement links TRBV28 to TRBJ2-5; D possibly matches TRBD1 or TRBD2 (6 bases each). V lost 7 bases and J lost 7, with 19 bases in between. Germline loops: CDR1 MDHEN, CDR2 SYDVKM. The CDR3 has 14 residues. In DNA form, the CDR3 reads TGTGCCAGCAATAAAGGGGGGTTTGACCGGACCCAGTACTTC. Residues: CASNKGGFDRTQYF.

The chain uses TRBV7-9 and TRBJ2-7, with TRBD1 as a possible D gene (5 bases). CDR1 and CDR2 (germline): SEHNR, FQNEAQ (reference sequence). The CDR3 has 14 residues. V lost 5 bases to trimming and J lost 3 bases, with 14 bases between them. CDR3 region: CASSTQVKGYEQYF. Here the CDR3 DNA reads TGTGCCAGCAGCACACAGGTAAAAGGCTACGAGCAGTACTTC.

This clone came up a few times. The V call is TRBV7-9, the J call TRBJ2-4; 7 nucleotides match TRBD1. The CDR3 runs 14 residues. Germline V CDR1 and CDR2: SEHNR, FQNEAQ (reference sequence). J gave up 4 bases and V 4 bases, and 4 bases lay outside the gene matches. CDR3 residues: CASSSGTEKNIQYF. The CDR3 DNA is TGTGCCAGCAGCTCTGGGACAGAAAAAAACATTCAGTACTTC.

V usage is TRBV4-3 and J usage is TRBJ2-7; 11 nucleotides agree with TRBD1. The trim removed 4 bases at V and 3 bases at J, leaving 5 bases unmatched. The germline CDR1 and CDR2 sequences are LGHNA and YSLEER. There are 15 residues in the CDR3. CDR3 loop: CASSPRTGGDYEQYF. The CDR3 bases are TGCGCCAGCAGCCCCCGGACAGGGGGCGACTACGAGCAGTACTTC.

The chain recombines TRBV9 with TRBJ2-3, with D unclear. The V gene lost 0 bases and the J gene lost 6 bases, with 14 bases spanning the gap. This CDR3 contains 15 residues. CDR1 and CDR2 from the germline V gene are SGDLS and YYNGEE. The CDR3 nucleotides are TGTGCCAGCAGCGTAGAAGGCTCAAACGCGGATACGCAGTATTTT. Protein: CASSVEGSNADTQYF.

The chain links TRBV28 to TRBJ2-5; D gene uncertain. Trimming removed 7 bases from V and 2 bases from J, with 20 bases in between. Germline lookup yields CDR1 MDHEN and CDR2 SYDVKM. The CDR3 is made up of 16 amino acids. The CDR3 here is CASTRAVDMTQETQYF. In DNA, the CDR3 is TGTGCCAGCACCCGAGCCGTTGACATGACACAAGAGACCCAGTACTTC.

Only a few counts were recorded for this clone. V usage is TRBV14 and J usage is TRBJ1-2; D is undetermined. The CDR3 has 14 amino acids. CDR1 and CDR2 from the germline V gene are SGHDN and FVKESK. The V end was cut by 3 bases, the J end by 4 bases, with 12 bases between. The CDR3 nucleotides read TGTGCCAGCAGCCAGGGGAGTTCCCCCTATGGCTACACCTTC. Amino acid sequence: CASSQGSSPYGYTF.

This chain connects TRBV7-9 to TRBJ2-2; maybe TRBD1 (7 bases). Germline V gives CDR1 SEHNR, CDR2 FQNEAQ (reference sequence). The CDR3 is made up of 18 amino acids. Trimming stripped 4 bases from V and 2 bases from J, with 20 bases between. The CDR3 coding sequence is TGTGCCAGCAGCTACTCTAGTCGGGGGACAGTAAACACCGGGGAGCTGTTTTTT. Protein sequence: CASSYSSRGTVNTGELFF. Variable domain in full (rest from reference TRBV7-9 and TRBJ2-2): DTGVSQNPRHKITKRGQNVTFRCDPISEHNRLYWYRQTLGQGPEFLTYFQNEAQLEKSRLLSDRFSAERPKGSFSTLEIQRTEQGDSAMYLCASSYSSRGTVNTGELFFGEGSRLTVL.

This sequence joins TRBV4-1 and TRBJ2-5, with D possibly TRBD2 on 5 matching bases. Germline CDR1 and CDR2: MGHRA and YSYEKL. This CDR3 has 13 residues. V lost 2 bases and J 4 bases, leaving 8 bases between the germline ends. In DNA, the CDR3 is TGCGCCAGCAGCCAACCTCGGGGAGAGACCCAGTACTTC. Translated: CASSQPRGETQYF.

V and J are TRBV4-3 and TRBJ2-7; 9 bases agree with TRBD2. Germline V gene sequence: CDR1 LGHNA, CDR2 YSLEER. The V segment lost 2 bases and the J segment 5 bases; nucleotides outside the gene matches: 7. CDR3 length equals 15 residues. The CDR3 DNA follows: TGCGCCAGCAGCCAATCCCTGGGACTAGCTCACGAGCAGTACTTC. As protein: CASSQSLGLAHEQYF.

This clone has a handful of counts. This sequence joins TRBV10-3 and TRBJ2-7; 10 bases match TRBD2. CDR1 ENHRY and CDR2 SYGVKD come from the germline V gene. The CDR3 is 17 residues long. After removal of 0 bases from V and 4 bases from J, the junction contained 9 bases not matched to a gene. The CDR3 nucleotides are TGTGCCATCAGTGAGTCCCTAGCGGGAGTTCCAACGTACGAGCAGTACTTC. It is translated as CAISESLAGVPTYEQYF.

This clone was found a few times. The chain has TRBV10-2 and TRBJ2-7; D uncertain. The germline V and J ends were trimmed by 7 bases and 8 bases, with 15 bases remaining between them. The CDR3 extends over 12 amino acids. The germline V gene encodes CDR1 WSHSY and CDR2 SAAADI. CDR3 loop: CASNGPNRQQYF. The CDR3 DNA reads as TGCGCCAGCAACGGACCGAATCGGCAGCAGTACTTC.

In its sample, this clone was seen a few times. CDR3 residues: CASSELGGRSSYNEQFF. CDR3 coding DNA: TGTGCCAGCAGCGAACTCGGAGGGAGGAGCTCCTACAATGAGCAGTTCTTC. V usage is TRBV7-8 and J usage is TRBJ2-1; tentatively, D is TRBD2 (6 bases). V lost 5 bases to trimming and J lost 0 bases, with 17 bases between them. Germline lookup yields CDR1 SGHVS and CDR2 FQNEAQ. This CDR3 contains 17 residues. Full variable domain (outside the CDR3, taken from reference TRBV7-8 and TRBJ2-1): GAGVSQSPRYKVAKRGQDVALRCDPISGHVSLFWYQQALGQGPEFLTYFQNEAQLDKSGLPSDRFFAERPEGSVSTLKIQRTQQEDSAVYLCASSELGGRSSYNEQFFGPGTRLTVL.

The rearrangement links TRBV6-1 to TRBJ1-1; tentatively, D is TRBD1 (5 bases). The germline gives CDR1 MNHNS, CDR2 SASEGT. V was cut by 8 bases and J by 1 base, with 11 bases left in between. The CDR3 length is 13 residues. The CDR3 sequence: CASRRARNTEAFF. Written as DNA, the CDR3 is TGTGCCAGCCGCAGGGCCCGGAACACTGAAGCTTTCTTT.

This CDR3 is CASSSREGGNEQFF. CDR3 in DNA: TGCGCCAGCAGCTCCCGGGAGGGGGGGAATGAGCAGTTCTTC. The chain combines TRBV4-1 with TRBJ2-1; TRBD2 matches at 8 bases. Per germline, CDR1 MGHRA and CDR2 YSYEKL. The CDR3 is 14 amino acids. V was pared by 5 bases and J by 7 bases, with 7 bases of the junction left unmatched.

Of note for this clone: An end of the junction differs from the germline gene, which may be a read error. The CDR3 DNA is TGTGCCAGCATGGGGGTCGGTATGAACTTC. Protein: CASMGVGMNF. This chain connects TRBV7-3 to TRBJ2-7; tentatively, D is TRBD1 or TRBD2 (5 bases each). CDR3 length: 10 residues. Per germline, CDR1 SGHTA and CDR2 FQGTGA.

V and J are TRBV5-1 and TRBJ2-7; D remains unclear. V gave up 4 bases and J gave up 7 bases, with 15 bases separating them. Germline V lookup: CDR1 SGHRS, CDR2 YFSETQ. This CDR3 is built from 13 residues. The CDR3 DNA sequence: TGCGCCAGCAGCCCTAAACCCGTGTTGGAGCAGTACTTC. Amino acid sequence: CASSPKPVLEQYF.